The 5 T cell receptor beta chains presented below share a single source sample, sequenced in a study of CD8 T cells in Susac syndrome. The authors reverse transcribed 0.5 to 1 ug RNA with random hexamers. TCRdb re-analysed the immunoSEQ multiplex PCR reads in MiXCR, keeping a single row per CDR3 protein. The data show about 120,000 distinct CDR3 sequences, about 93% seen once. The specimen sequenced was CD8+ T cells from PBMCs. Receptors originate from a human donor with Susac syndrome.

The chain is built from TRBV3-1 and TRBJ2-5; 8 bases align to TRBD2. The CDR3 consists of 17 residues. Trimming removed 4 bases from V and 4 bases from J; junction bases left unmatched: 14. Germline V gives CDR1 LGHDT, CDR2 YNNKEL (reference sequence). CDR3 nucleotide sequence: TGTGCCAGCAGCCCCCTCCAGGGACTAGAACAGGGAGAGACCCAGTACTTC. This encodes CASSPLQGLEQGETQYF.

This chain joins TRBV27 and TRBJ2-3; D is ambiguous. Trimming left V 0 bases short and J 6 bases short, with 10 bases between. Germline values: CDR1 MNHEY, CDR2 SMNVEV (reference sequence). This CDR3 has 14 amino acids. CDR3 sequence (DNA): TGTGCCAGCAGTTTATCGCCCCTGGCGGATACGCAGTATTTT. It translates to CASSLSPLADTQYF.

The chain uses TRBV3-1 and TRBJ2-5; D not resolved. This CDR3 is built from 14 residues. Trimming removed 0 bases from V and 1 base from J, with 6 bases in between. In germline, CDR1 is LGHDT, CDR2 YNNKEL (reference sequence). CDR3 loop: CASSQEGFQETQYF. CDR3 bases: TGTGCCAGCAGCCAAGAGGGATTCCAAGAGACCCAGTACTTC.

This rearrangement joins TRBV4-3 to TRBJ1-1; possible D gene TRBD1, 6 bases. V dropped 0 bases and J dropped 4 bases, with 12 bases sitting between them. The CDR3 sequence is 15 residues long. Germline V gene data show CDR1 as LGHNA and CDR2 as YSLEER. The CDR3 loop reads CASSQESGDSTEAFF. CDR3 in DNA: TGCGCCAGCAGCCAAGAGTCAGGGGATAGCACTGAAGCTTTCTTT.

This chain uses TRBV9 with TRBJ1-1; possible D gene TRBD1, 5 bases. The germline CDR1 and CDR2 sequences are SGDLS and YYNGEE. V lost 4 bases to trimming and J lost 0 bases, with 10 bases between them. The CDR3 runs 14 residues. Here the CDR3 DNA reads TGTGCCAGCAGCCCGGGGGAGTTGAACACTGAAGCTTTCTTT. This codes for CASSPGELNTEAFF.